This record looks at one T cell receptor beta chain sequence and its context. Antigen: not known. The data stem from a study of cytomegalovirus exposure and HLA in healthy donors. Broader study findings: In an earlier analysis, in fewer than 700 donors, most V segments appeared productive either ~87% or ~30% of the time.

The PCR employed 60 Vbeta primers together with 13 Jbeta primers. Clones were read by immunoSEQ multiplex PCR, and TCRdb kept only the in-frame ones, dropping some. The sample holds approximately 220,000 clones, 70% to 80% seen once. This receptor was taken from a woman aged 25 to 39 in good health and CMV-seronegative. Material for sequencing was PBMCs.

The CDR3 DNA sequence: TGTGCCAGCAGCTTAGCAACGGCCGGACTAGCGGAACTCACCGGGGAGCTGTTTTTT. Protein: CASSLATAGLAELTGELFF. This chain connects TRBV7-2 to TRBJ2-2; TRBD2 matches 10 bases. The CDR3 loop spans 19 amino acids. J was trimmed by 4 bases and V by 0 bases; bases with no gene match: 11. Germline CDR1 is SGHTA and CDR2 is FQGNSA.